This T cell receptor (beta chain) is drawn from a study of early T cells in non-severe SARS-CoV-2 infection. Findings and limits, study-wide: Clonotype matching in VDJdb favored anti-spike CD8 responses and did not capture private and CD4 specificities.

This clonotype was found a few times. Antigen specificity is unknown. Germline V gives CDR1 SNHLY, CDR2 FYNNEI. Trimming took 7 bases from V and 4 from J, leaving 14 bases between them. The CDR3 totals 13 residues. The library protocol tagged individual cDNA molecules with unique molecular identifiers. TCRdb independently ran MiXCR on the 5' RACE reads; one entry per CDR3 protein. This table has 75,000 to 100,000 distinct CDR3 sequences, roughly 15% appearing once. This chain connects TRBV2 to TRBJ2-7; weak D call: TRBD2 (6 bases). Specimen: whole blood. This receptor was taken from an adult who was a healthcare worker with PCR-confirmed SARS-CoV-2 infection or an uninfected control (not recorded which). CDR3 DNA: TGTGCCAGCAAAAGATCCGGAGGGTACGAGCAGTACTTC. It yields the protein CASKRSGGYEQYF.